This TCR beta chain came from a study of blood T cell repertoires in COVID-19 (dated by TCRdb to the early 2020s). For the study in its entirety: Samples from collaborators originated in the United States, Italy and Spain and spanned both the acute and convalescent phases of COVID-19. The prospective study material was composed of cDNA or gDNA derived from T cells, B-cell-depleted T cells, or PBMCs. Deeply sampled blood TCRbeta repertoires from subjects exposed to, actively infected with, or recovered from COVID-19 were included in the dataset. The repertoires were released in a freely available public database intended as a resource for research on the immune response to SARS-CoV-2. Samples were obtained from the ongoing ImmuneRACE study (first 160 participants) and from 1,200 or so subjects provided by 6 global collaborators. Nearly every sample came with metadata listing a de-identified subject ID, COVID-19 status, age in years and sex. Where HLA class I and class II types were available, the types were taken from metadata supplied by the sample provider, not from assay-based typing.

As for this clone: Its antigen remains unidentified. The junction shows a germline mismatch at one end, possibly a read error.

Study-wide findings and limitations: Clinical and demographic metadata were provided uncurated, with the amount varying by source and participant.

The immunoSEQ Assay, a bias-controlled multiplex PCR, was used to amplify TCRbeta CDR3 regions from genomic DNA. Turning to the authors' computational methods: The number of nucleated cells in each sample was estimated from the amplification of reference gene primers within the assay. Sequence reads were collapsed and filtered to measure the absolute abundance of every unique TCRbeta CDR3 rearrangement. For each sample, productive Simpson clonality was calculated as the square root of Simpson's diversity index across productive rearrangements. Entries here come from immuneACCESS through TCRdb and include only in-frame sequences with V and J called. Some clones fail to appear in such tables; in the studies checked, an unresolved V gene covers under half of the shortfall, and the cause of the remainder is unknown. V, J and clone size reflect that table, while D and trimming were determined from the DNA. Present in this sample are tens of thousands of clones, 91% of which were seen just once. 2% to 2.5% of the sample belongs to the ten largest clones.

Via the germline V gene (reference sequence), CDR1 is SSHAT and CDR2 FNYEAQ. CDR3 length: 15 amino acids, cysteine to phenylalanine. The kept DNA is CDR3 alone, 45 bases in frame from the first base. Whole blood was collected in K2EDTA tubes by collaborating institutions according to the institutions' own protocols. For TCRbeta analysis, collaborator samples were shipped as frozen whole blood, as isolated PBMCs, or as DNA extracted from either sample type. The material sequenced was peripheral blood. The receptor's source is a man aged 55-75 years with acute or convalescent COVID-19. The chain is made from TRBV7-7 and TRBJ1-1; D gene: possibly TRBD1, on 5 matching bases. The base sequence is TGTGCTAGCAGCCCTGTTCAGGGTTCGAGGACTGAAGCTTTCTTT. It translates to CASSPVQGSRTEAFF.